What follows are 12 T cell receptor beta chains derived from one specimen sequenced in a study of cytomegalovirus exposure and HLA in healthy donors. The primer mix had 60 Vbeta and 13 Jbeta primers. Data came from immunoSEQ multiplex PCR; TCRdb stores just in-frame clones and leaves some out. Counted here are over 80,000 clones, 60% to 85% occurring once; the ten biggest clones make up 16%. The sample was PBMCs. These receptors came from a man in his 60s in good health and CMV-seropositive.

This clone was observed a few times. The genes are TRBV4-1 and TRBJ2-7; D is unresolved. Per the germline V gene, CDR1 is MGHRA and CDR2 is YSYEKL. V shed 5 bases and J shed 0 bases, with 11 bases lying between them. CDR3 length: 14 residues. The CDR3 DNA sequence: TGCGCCAGCAGCACAAGAGACAACTCCTACGAGCAGTACTTC. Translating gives CASSTRDNSYEQYF.

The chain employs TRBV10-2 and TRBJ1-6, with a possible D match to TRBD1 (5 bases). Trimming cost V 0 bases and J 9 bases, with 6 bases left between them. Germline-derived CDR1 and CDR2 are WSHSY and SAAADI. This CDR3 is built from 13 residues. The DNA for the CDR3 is TGCGCCAGCAGTGAGTCGGGGCCTTCACCCCTCCACTTT. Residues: CASSESGPSPLHF.

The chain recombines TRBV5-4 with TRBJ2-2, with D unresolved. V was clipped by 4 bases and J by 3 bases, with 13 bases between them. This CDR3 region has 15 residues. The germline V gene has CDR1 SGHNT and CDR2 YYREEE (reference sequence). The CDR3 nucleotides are TGTGCCAGCAGCACGCAGCCAGGCCACACCGGGGAGCTGTTTTTT. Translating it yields CASSTQPGHTGELFF.

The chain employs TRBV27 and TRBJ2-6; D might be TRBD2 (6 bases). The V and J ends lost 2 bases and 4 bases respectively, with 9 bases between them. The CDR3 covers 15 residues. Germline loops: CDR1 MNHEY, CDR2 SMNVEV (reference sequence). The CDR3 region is CASSLGGWGANVLTF. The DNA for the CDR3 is TGTGCCAGCAGTTTAGGAGGGTGGGGGGCCAACGTCCTGACTTTC.

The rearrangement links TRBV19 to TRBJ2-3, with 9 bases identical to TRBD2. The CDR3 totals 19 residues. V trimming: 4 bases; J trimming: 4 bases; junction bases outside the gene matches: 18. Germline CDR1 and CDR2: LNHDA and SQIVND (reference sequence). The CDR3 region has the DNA TGTGCCAGTAGTAAAGAGCGGCGGGGGGGCCTCCAAAGACCAGATACGCAGTATTTT. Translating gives CASSKERRGGLQRPDTQYF.

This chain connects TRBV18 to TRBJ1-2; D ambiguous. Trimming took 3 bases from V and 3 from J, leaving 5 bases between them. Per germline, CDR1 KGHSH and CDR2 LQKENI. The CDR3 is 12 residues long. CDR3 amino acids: CASSPSYYGYTF. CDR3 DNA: TGTGCCAGCTCACCGTCTTACTATGGCTACACCTTC. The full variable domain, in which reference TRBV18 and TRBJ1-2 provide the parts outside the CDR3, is NAGVMQNPRHLVRRRGQEARLRCSPMKGHSHVYWYRQLPEEGLKFMVYLQKENIIDESGMPKERFSAEFPKEGPSILRIQQVVRGDSAAYFCASSPSYYGYTFGSGTRLTVV.

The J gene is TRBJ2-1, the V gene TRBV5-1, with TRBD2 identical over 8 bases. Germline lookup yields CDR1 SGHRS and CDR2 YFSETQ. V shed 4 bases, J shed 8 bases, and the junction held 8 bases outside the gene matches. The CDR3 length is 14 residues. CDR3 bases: TGCGCCAGCAGCCCGGGGGGGGCCCGGGATGAGCAGTTCTTC. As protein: CASSPGGARDEQFF.

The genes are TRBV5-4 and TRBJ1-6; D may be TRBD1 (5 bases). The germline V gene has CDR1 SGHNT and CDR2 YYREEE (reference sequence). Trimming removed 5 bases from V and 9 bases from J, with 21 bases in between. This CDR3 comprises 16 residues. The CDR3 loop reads CASRSGPGAVGSPLHF. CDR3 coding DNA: TGTGCCAGCAGATCCGGCCCTGGGGCGGTAGGTTCACCCCTCCACTTT.

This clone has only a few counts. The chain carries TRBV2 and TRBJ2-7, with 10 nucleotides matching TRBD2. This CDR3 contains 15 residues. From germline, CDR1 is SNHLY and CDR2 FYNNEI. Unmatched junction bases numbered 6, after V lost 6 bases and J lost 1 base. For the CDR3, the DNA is TGTGCCAGCAGGGTTAGCGGGGGGTCGTCCTACGAGCAGTACTTC. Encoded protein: CASRVSGGSSYEQYF. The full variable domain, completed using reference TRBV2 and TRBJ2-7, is EPEVTQTPSHQVTQMGQEVILRCVPISNHLYFYWYRQILGQKVEFLVSFYNNEISEKSEIFDDQFSVERPDGSNFTLKIRSTKLEDSAMYFCASRVSGGSSYEQYFGPGTRLTVT.

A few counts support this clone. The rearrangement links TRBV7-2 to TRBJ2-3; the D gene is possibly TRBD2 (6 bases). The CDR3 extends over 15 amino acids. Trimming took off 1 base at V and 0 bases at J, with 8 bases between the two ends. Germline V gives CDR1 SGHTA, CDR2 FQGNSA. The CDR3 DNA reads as TGTGCCAGCAGCTTAGGCGGGACTAGCACAGATACGCAGTATTTT. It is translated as CASSLGGTSTDTQYF.

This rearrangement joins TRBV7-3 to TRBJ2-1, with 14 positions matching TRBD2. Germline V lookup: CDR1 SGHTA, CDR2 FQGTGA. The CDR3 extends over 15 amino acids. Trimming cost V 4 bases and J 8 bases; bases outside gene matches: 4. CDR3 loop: CASSSTSGGAYEQFF. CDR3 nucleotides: TGTGCCAGCAGCTCGACTAGCGGGGGGGCGTATGAGCAGTTCTTC.

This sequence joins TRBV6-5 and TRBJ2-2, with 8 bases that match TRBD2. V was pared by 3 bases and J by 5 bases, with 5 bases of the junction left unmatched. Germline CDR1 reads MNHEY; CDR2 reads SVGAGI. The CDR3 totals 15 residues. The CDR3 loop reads CASSYIGGVTGELFF. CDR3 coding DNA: TGTGCCAGCAGTTATATCGGGGGGGTTACCGGGGAGCTGTTTTTT.